The present TCR beta chain was sequenced within a study of T cells after yellow fever vaccination. Broader study findings: Researchers report a weaker secondary response that nonetheless peaked faster, day 5 versus 15. There was a possibility that FACS-sorted repertoires contained abundant clonotypes contaminating from the bulk population.

As for this clonotype: Its antigen is not known.

Template-switching 5'RACE yielded the TCR cDNA; a universal primer site and UMIs were added in the process. One entry per CDR3 protein, called by TCRdb with MiXCR from the 5' RACE reads. Here the sample spans about 500,000 distinct CDR3 sequences, about a sixth being singletons. The sequence came from a man aged 18-30 years who received the YFV17D yellow fever vaccine. The starting material was PBMCs, obtained 5 to 6 days after the first yellow fever vaccination.

This CDR3 reads CATLGDRLFF. As DNA, the CDR3 is TGTGCCACCCTCGGGGACAGACTGTTTTTT. The chain employs TRBV6-5 and TRBJ1-4; 7 bases map to TRBD1. Germline V gives CDR1 MNHEY, CDR2 SVGAGI. The V and J ends lost 10 bases and 13 bases, in that order; junction bases with no gene match: 6. The CDR3 spans 10 residues.